A selection of T cell receptor beta chains follows, all from one sample in a study of regulatory T cells in long-lasting Graves disease. TCRdb re-derived calls from the multiplex PCR reads in MiXCR, one entry per CDR3 protein. The sample includes fewer than 550,000 distinct CDR3 sequences, about a sixth of them seen just once. These same records also appear under a second study, on T cells in Graves' hyperthyroidism and ophthalmopathy.

This specimen consisted of peripheral blood mononuclear cells (PBMCs), obtained at new diagnosis, from a patient treated with antithyroid drugs. All receptors come from a woman under 30 with Graves disease. Both conserved end residues are part of each CDR3. A D gene is named only where the DNA matches it firmly. Expanded clones get a size class; other rows say once, few or many, or leave the size out.

d_gene | j_gene | v_gene | len | abundance | CDR3aa | CDR3nt
NA | TRBJ2-7 | TRBV28 | 14 | NA | CASSFVDTTYEQYF | TGTGCCAGCAGTTTTGTCGACACCACCTACGAGCAGTACTTC
TRBD2 | TRBJ2-1 | TRBV5-1 | 17 | few | CASSLVLAGGTYNEQFF | TGCGCCAGCAGCTTGGTACTAGCGGGAGGCACCTACAATGAGCAGTTCTTC
TRBD1 | TRBJ1-1 | TRBV18 | 15 | many | CASSPGQLGGTEAFF | TGTGCCAGCTCACCGGGACAGCTTGGGGGGACTGAAGCTTTCTTT
NA | TRBJ2-7 | TRBV20-1 | 13 | NA | CSATRRVSHEQYF | TGCAGTGCTACAAGGAGGGTCTCCCACGAGCAGTACTTC
NA | TRBJ2-1 | TRBV30 | 13 | NA | CAWEAGTYNEQFF | TGTGCCTGGGAGGCGGGAACCTACAATGAGCAGTTCTTC
NA | TRBJ1-3 | TRBV5-5 | 15 | NA | CASSLVAGSGNTIYF | TGTGCCAGCAGCTTGGTTGCCGGCTCTGGAAACACCATATATTTT
TRBD2 | TRBJ2-1 | TRBV30 | 15 | NA | CAWSPGLAGDFKQFF | TGTGCCTGGAGTCCGGGACTAGCGGGGGACTTTAAGCAGTTCTTC
TRBD2 | TRBJ2-3 | TRBV20-1 | 12 | many | CSRLADTDTQYF | TGCAGTCGACTAGCGGATACAGATACGCAGTATTTT
NA | TRBJ2-7 | TRBV5-5 | 14 | few | CASSRQVDTYEQYF | TGTGCCAGCAGCAGACAGGTGGACACCTACGAGCAGTACTTC
NA | TRBJ1-3 | TRBV6-2/TRBV6-3 | 17 | NA | CASSYSASGNSGNTIYF | TGTGCCAGCAGTTACTCGGCATCAGGGAACTCTGGAAACACCATATATTTT
NA | TRBJ2-1 | TRBV18 | 13 | many | CASVQVDGSEQFF | TGTGCCAGCGTACAGGTGGACGGTAGTGAGCAGTTCTTC
NA | TRBJ1-4 | TRBV6-9 | 15 | NA | CASSYYPREVEKLFF | TGTGCCAGCAGTTACTACCCCCGGGAGGTTGAAAAACTGTTTTTT
TRBD2 | TRBJ2-1 | TRBV28 | 16 | many | CASSTGTSGLNNEQFF | TGTGCCAGCAGTACCGGGACTAGCGGACTAAACAATGAGCAGTTCTTC
NA | TRBJ2-7 | TRBV7-6 | 15 | NA | CASSLDRATYYEQYF | TGTGCCAGCAGCCTCGACAGAGCGACTTACTACGAGCAGTACTTC
NA | TRBJ2-5 | TRBV11-1 | 13 | NA | CASSFRAQETQYF | TGTGCCAGCAGCTTCAGGGCTCAAGAGACCCAGTACTTC
NA | TRBJ1-3 | TRBV18 | 15 | NA | CASTSRGNSGNTIYF | TGTGCCAGTACAAGCAGGGGAAACTCTGGAAACACCATATATTTT
TRBD2 | TRBJ2-1 | TRBV15 | 16 | few | CATSSGLAGSYNEQFF | TGTGCCACCAGCAGCGGACTAGCGGGGAGTTACAATGAGCAGTTCTTC
NA | TRBJ1-2 | TRBV24-1 | 15 | many | CATSDLHRDSYGYTF | TGTGCCACCAGTGATTTGCACAGGGACTCCTATGGCTACACCTTC
NA | TRBJ2-7 | TRBV7-2 | 16 | many | CASTQPGGPSSYEQYF | TGTGCCAGCACTCAACCGGGGGGCCCGAGCTCCTACGAGCAGTACTTC
NA | TRBJ2-7 | TRBV27 | 15 | many | CASSLGGRPTYEQYF | TGTGCCAGCAGCCTCGGGGGGCGGCCTACCTACGAGCAGTACTTC
NA | TRBJ1-2 | TRBV7-9 | 14 | NA | CASSLVGPSYGYTF | TGTGCCAGCAGCTTAGTGGGACCGAGCTATGGCTACACCTTC
NA | TRBJ2-5 | TRBV20-1 | 13 | NA | CSAPLDIQETQYF | TGCAGTGCACCACTCGACATCCAAGAGACCCAGTACTTC
NA | TRBJ2-7 | TRBV28 | 13 | many | CASSSGVFYEQYF | TGTGCCAGCAGTTCGGGGGTCTTTTACGAGCAGTACTTC
NA | TRBJ2-7 | TRBV6-1 | 14 | NA | CASNPTGTPYEQYF | TGTGCCAGCAACCCCACCGGGACTCCCTACGAGCAGTACTTC
NA | TRBJ2-7 | TRBV6-1 | 13 | many | CASRRGIGYEQYF | TGTGCCAGCAGACGAGGGATCGGGTACGAGCAGTACTTC
TRBD2 | TRBJ2-7 | TRBV2 | 15 | many | CASSETSGSAHEQYF | TGTGCCAGCAGTGAAACTAGCGGGAGTGCCCACGAGCAGTACTTC
NA | TRBJ2-1 | TRBV6-1 | 15 | NA | CASSHTGWPYNEQFF | TGTGCCAGCAGCCATACAGGGTGGCCCTACAATGAGCAGTTCTTC
NA | TRBJ1-2 | TRBV30 | 13 | NA | CAWRNLRGDLNTF | TGTGCCTGGAGAAATTTGCGAGGTGATCTCAACACCTTC
NA | TRBJ2-3 | TRBV28 | 16 | many | CASSFLASRGTDTQYF | TGTGCCAGCAGTTTTTTGGCGTCGCGGGGTACAGATACGCAGTATTTT
TRBD1 | TRBJ1-6 | TRBV11-2 | 14 | many | CASSWDRGNSPLHF | TGTGCCAGCAGCTGGGACAGGGGTAATTCACCCCTCCACTTT
NA | TRBJ2-3 | TRBV30 | 15 | few | CAWSAGPQNTDTQYF | TGTGCCTGGAGTGCAGGGCCCCAAAACACAGATACGCAGTATTTT
NA | TRBJ2-7 | TRBV7-2 | 12 | many | CASSLFPYEQYF | TGTGCCAGCAGCTTATTCCCCTACGAGCAGTACTTC
NA | TRBJ1-1 | TRBV2 | 12 | many | CASGTMNTEAFF | TGTGCCTCCGGGACAATGAACACTGAAGCTTTCTTT
NA | TRBJ1-2 | TRBV24-1 | 16 | NA | CATSDPRVGANYGYTF | TGTGCCACCAGTGACCCAAGGGTCGGAGCTAACTATGGCTACACCTTC
NA | TRBJ2-1 | TRBV6-2/TRBV6-3 | 17 | NA | CASSSGTQLPISSEQFF | TGTGCCAGCAGCTCCGGGACTCAACTCCCAATCTCAAGTGAGCAGTTCTTC
NA | TRBJ2-6 | TRBV2 | 15 | NA | CASSDGGSGANVLTF | TGTGCCAGCAGTGATGGTGGCTCTGGGGCCAACGTCCTGACTTTC
TRBD2 | TRBJ2-1 | TRBV29-1 | 15 | many | CSVEGLAGDYNEQFF | TGCAGCGTTGAAGGGCTAGCGGGTGACTACAATGAGCAGTTCTTC
NA | TRBJ2-1 | TRBV7-9 | 15 | NA | CASSLSDPGSNEQFF | TGTGCCAGCAGCTTAAGTGACCCCGGGAGCAATGAGCAGTTCTTC
TRBD2 | TRBJ2-5 | TRBV20-1 | 16 | NA | CSASPTGLAGQETQYF | TGCAGTGCTAGCCCGACGGGACTAGCGGGTCAAGAGACCCAGTACTTC
TRBD1 | TRBJ2-3 | TRBV27 | 17 | few | CASSLALSTGGLDTQYF | TGTGCCAGCAGTTTAGCCTTGAGTACAGGGGGCCTGGATACGCAGTATTTT
NA | TRBJ1-6 | TRBV6-9 | 15 | few | CASSYDWSYNSPLHF | TGTGCCAGCAGTTACGACTGGTCCTATAATTCACCCCTCCACTTT
NA | TRBJ2-1 | TRBV12-3/TRBV12-4 | 15 | many | CASSRAGAHLNEQFF | TGTGCCAGCAGTAGGGCCGGGGCTCACCTCAATGAGCAGTTCTTC